These T cell receptor beta chains were read from a single sample in a study of T cells after yellow fever vaccination. Each CDR3 protein gets one entry after TCRdb re-called the 5' RACE reads with MiXCR. There are some 130,000 distinct CDR3 sequences in the sample; 6.6% occur only once, and under 0.8% lies in the top ten. Sequenced here: CD4+ T cells sorted from PBMCs, sampled 10 days after the yellow fever booster vaccination. Every receptor here comes from a man aged 30 to 45 who received the YFV17D yellow fever vaccine. Both conserved end residues are part of each CDR3. Fields, in order: CDR3 protein, CDR3 DNA, D gene, clone size, V gene, J gene. A D gene is named only where the DNA matches it firmly. Clone size is shown for a subset of rows, as once, few, many or a class of expanded clone.

CDR3 protein: CASRPRQPQETQYF; CDR3 DNA: TGTGCCAGCAGGCCCCGACAGCCCCAAGAGACCCAGTACTTC; D gene: .; clone size: many; V gene: TRBV7-2; J gene: TRBJ2-5
CDR3 protein: CASSQEPYRNNEQFF; CDR3 DNA: TGCGCCAGCAGCCAAGAACCTTACAGGAACAATGAGCAGTTCTTC; D gene: .; clone size: few; V gene: TRBV4-3; J gene: TRBJ2-1
CDR3 protein: CASSLGGAASYEQYF; CDR3 DNA: TGTGCCAGCAGCCTCGGGGGGGCAGCCTCCTACGAGCAGTACTTC; D gene: TRBD2; clone size: many; V gene: TRBV7-8; J gene: TRBJ2-7
CDR3 protein: CASSVQGWELFF; CDR3 DNA: TGTGCCAGCAGTGTACAGGGGTGGGAGCTGTTTTTT; D gene: TRBD1; clone size: many; V gene: TRBV2; J gene: TRBJ2-2
CDR3 protein: CASSLGGADTDTQYF; CDR3 DNA: TGCGCCAGCAGCTTGGGTGGAGCGGACACAGATACGCAGTATTTT; D gene: .; clone size: many; V gene: TRBV5-1; J gene: TRBJ2-3
CDR3 protein: CASSLGTGEGGYTF; CDR3 DNA: TGTGCCAGCAGCTTAGGGACAGGGGAAGGTGGCTACACCTTC; D gene: TRBD1; clone size: many; V gene: TRBV7-6; J gene: TRBJ1-2
CDR3 protein: CASSQDPPGEQFF; CDR3 DNA: TGTGCCAGCAGCCAAGATCCCCCAGGGGAGCAGTTCTTC; D gene: .; clone size: many; V gene: TRBV4-2; J gene: TRBJ2-1
CDR3 protein: CASSPGTRNEQYF; CDR3 DNA: TGTGCCAGCTCACCCGGGACTAGGAACGAGCAGTACTTC; D gene: TRBD2; clone size: many; V gene: TRBV18; J gene: TRBJ2-7
CDR3 protein: CASTLAGSPKPQHF; CDR3 DNA: TGTGCCAGCACGCTGGCAGGGTCCCCGAAGCCCCAGCATTTT; D gene: .; clone size: .; V gene: TRBV6-2/TRBV6-3; J gene: TRBJ1-5
CDR3 protein: CASSLRSRTQYF; CDR3 DNA: TGTGCCAGCAGCCTACGGTCCCGGACGCAGTATTTT; D gene: .; clone size: many; V gene: TRBV11-2; J gene: TRBJ2-3
CDR3 protein: CSAKQRGNPGPGTETQYF; CDR3 DNA: TGCAGTGCTAAACAGAGGGGTAATCCGGGACCTGGAACAGAGACCCAGTACTTC; D gene: .; clone size: many; V gene: TRBV20-1; J gene: TRBJ2-5
CDR3 protein: CASSWNTDTQYF; CDR3 DNA: TGCGCCAGCAGCTGGAACACAGATACGCAGTATTTT; D gene: .; clone size: many; V gene: TRBV5-1; J gene: TRBJ2-3
CDR3 protein: CASSHPQANTEAFF; CDR3 DNA: TGTGCCAGCAGCCACCCCCAGGCGAACACTGAAGCTTTCTTT; D gene: .; clone size: many; V gene: TRBV3-1; J gene: TRBJ1-1
CDR3 protein: CATSDSDDRRVQYF; CDR3 DNA: TGTGCCACCAGTGATTCGGATGACAGACGGGTGCAGTACTTC; D gene: .; clone size: many; V gene: TRBV24-1; J gene: TRBJ2-7
CDR3 protein: CASSATQGSGNTIYF; CDR3 DNA: TGTGCCAGCAGCGCGACACAGGGGTCTGGAAACACCATATATTTT; D gene: TRBD1; clone size: .; V gene: TRBV9; J gene: TRBJ1-3
CDR3 protein: CASSYADRVGTEAFF; CDR3 DNA: TGTGCCAGCAGTTACGCCGACAGGGTTGGGACTGAAGCTTTCTTT; D gene: TRBD1; clone size: many; V gene: TRBV6-5; J gene: TRBJ1-1
CDR3 protein: CASSVLGFYEQYF; CDR3 DNA: TGTGCCAGCAGCGTCTTGGGTTTCTACGAGCAGTACTTC; D gene: .; clone size: many; V gene: TRBV7-9; J gene: TRBJ2-7
CDR3 protein: CASSSRGPGEQYF; CDR3 DNA: TGTGCCAGCAGCTCCAGGGGGCCGGGAGAGCAGTACTTC; D gene: TRBD1; clone size: many; V gene: TRBV7-2; J gene: TRBJ2-7
CDR3 protein: CATRDRDTGELFF; CDR3 DNA: TGTGCCACCCGGGACAGGGATACCGGGGAGCTGTTTTTT; D gene: TRBD1; clone size: many; V gene: TRBV7-6; J gene: TRBJ2-2
CDR3 protein: CASSLGARQETQYF; CDR3 DNA: TGTGCCAGCAGCTTGGGCGCTCGACAAGAGACCCAGTACTTC; D gene: .; clone size: few; V gene: TRBV5-5; J gene: TRBJ2-5
CDR3 protein: CASSQGGGVGQGSYNEQFF; CDR3 DNA: TGCGCCAGCAGCCAAGGGGGGGGGGTTGGCCAAGGGAGCTACAATGAGCAGTTCTTC; D gene: TRBD2; clone size: few; V gene: TRBV4-3; J gene: TRBJ2-1
CDR3 protein: CASSRPGQGGRSHEQYF; CDR3 DNA: TGTGCCAGCAGTCGCCCGGGACAGGGGGGAAGAAGTCACGAGCAGTACTTC; D gene: TRBD1; clone size: many; V gene: TRBV6-1; J gene: TRBJ2-7
CDR3 protein: CASSSGLLNTEAFF; CDR3 DNA: TGTGCCAGCAGCTCGGGACTTCTGAACACTGAAGCTTTCTTT; D gene: .; clone size: many; V gene: TRBV5-5; J gene: TRBJ1-1
CDR3 protein: CASSLGLVFYEQYF; CDR3 DNA: TGTGCCAGCAGCTTGGGACTAGTGTTCTACGAGCAGTACTTC; D gene: TRBD2; clone size: many; V gene: TRBV3-1; J gene: TRBJ2-7
CDR3 protein: CASQGGRVGYTF; CDR3 DNA: TGTGCCAGTCAGGGGGGTCGGGTTGGCTACACCTTC; D gene: TRBD1; clone size: .; V gene: TRBV25-1; J gene: TRBJ1-2
CDR3 protein: CASSLDTGAAYEQYF; CDR3 DNA: TGCGCCAGCAGCTTGGATACCGGGGCGGCCTACGAGCAGTACTTC; D gene: .; clone size: many; V gene: TRBV5-1; J gene: TRBJ2-7
CDR3 protein: CASSLAGGYNEQFF; CDR3 DNA: TGCGCCAGCAGTTTGGCGGGAGGGTACAATGAGCAGTTCTTC; D gene: TRBD2; clone size: many; V gene: TRBV7-9; J gene: TRBJ2-1
CDR3 protein: CASSANGDEQFF; CDR3 DNA: TGTGCCAGCTCAGCCAACGGGGATGAGCAGTTCTTC; D gene: .; clone size: few; V gene: TRBV18; J gene: TRBJ2-1
CDR3 protein: CASSWRQVVGELFF; CDR3 DNA: TGTGCCAGCAGTTGGCGACAGGTGGTCGGGGAGCTGTTTTTT; D gene: .; clone size: .; V gene: TRBV6-2/TRBV6-3; J gene: TRBJ2-2
CDR3 protein: CASSKSGGLEQYF; CDR3 DNA: TGTGCCAGCAGTAAGAGCGGGGGCCTCGAGCAGTACTTC; D gene: TRBD2; clone size: .; V gene: TRBV25-1; J gene: TRBJ2-7
CDR3 protein: CASRVGTSGPNEQYF; CDR3 DNA: TGTGCCAGCAGGGTTGGGACTAGCGGCCCGAACGAGCAGTACTTC; D gene: TRBD2; clone size: many; V gene: TRBV7-2; J gene: TRBJ2-7
CDR3 protein: CASSLVQGRANEQFF; CDR3 DNA: TGCGCCAGCAGCTTGGTCCAGGGGAGGGCCAATGAGCAGTTCTTC; D gene: .; clone size: many; V gene: TRBV5-1; J gene: TRBJ2-1
CDR3 protein: CAWSNFGASNTEAFF; CDR3 DNA: TGTGCCTGGAGTAATTTCGGGGCCTCGAATACTGAAGCTTTCTTT; D gene: .; clone size: many; V gene: TRBV30; J gene: TRBJ1-1
CDR3 protein: CASSQTPSNPNYGYTF; CDR3 DNA: TGCGCCAGCAGCCAGACCCCCAGTAATCCTAACTATGGCTACACCTTC; D gene: .; clone size: many; V gene: TRBV4-3; J gene: TRBJ1-2
CDR3 protein: CASSSGTTPNVLTF; CDR3 DNA: TGTGCCAGCAGTTCAGGGACAACTCCCAACGTCCTGACTTTC; D gene: .; clone size: many; V gene: TRBV28; J gene: TRBJ2-6
CDR3 protein: CAISEPPTLSPLHF; CDR3 DNA: TGTGCCATCAGTGAGCCCCCGACACTTTCACCCCTCCACTTT; D gene: .; clone size: many; V gene: TRBV10-3; J gene: TRBJ1-6
CDR3 protein: CASSLSTARFF; CDR3 DNA: TGTGCCAGCAGCCTCTCAACCGCGCGGTTCTTC; D gene: .; clone size: few; V gene: TRBV3-1; J gene: TRBJ2-1
CDR3 protein: CASSSRVGYNEQFF; CDR3 DNA: TGTGCCAGCAGCTCCAGGGTTGGCTACAATGAGCAGTTCTTC; D gene: .; clone size: .; V gene: TRBV5-4; J gene: TRBJ2-1
CDR3 protein: CVSSFVTSGSGNEQFF; CDR3 DNA: TGCGTCAGCAGCTTTGTTACTAGCGGGAGCGGCAATGAGCAGTTCTTC; D gene: TRBD2; clone size: once; V gene: TRBV5-1; J gene: TRBJ2-1
CDR3 protein: CASSLRDGRTDTQYF; CDR3 DNA: TGTGCCAGCAGCTTAAGGGACGGTCGCACAGATACGCAGTATTTT; D gene: .; clone size: many; V gene: TRBV7-9; J gene: TRBJ2-3
CDR3 protein: CSARDPVAGPDDEQFF; CDR3 DNA: TGCAGTGCTAGAGATCCAGTAGCGGGGCCTGACGATGAGCAGTTCTTC; D gene: TRBD2; clone size: .; V gene: TRBV20-1; J gene: TRBJ2-1
CDR3 protein: CSARISEFNEKLFF; CDR3 DNA: TGCAGTGCTAGGATATCCGAATTCAATGAAAAACTGTTTTTT; D gene: .; clone size: many; V gene: TRBV20-1; J gene: TRBJ1-4
CDR3 protein: CASSQEGPYNEQFF; CDR3 DNA: TGCGCCAGCAGCCAAGAAGGTCCCTACAATGAGCAGTTCTTC; D gene: .; clone size: many; V gene: TRBV4-3; J gene: TRBJ2-1